Below, one TCR beta chain is given with its context. Its specificity is unknown. V was clipped by 3 bases and J by 8 bases, with 20 bases between them. The CDR3 length is 15 residues. Germline CDR1 SGHNT, CDR2 YYREEE (reference sequence). The sample belongs to a study of OX40 agonist ivuxolimab in advanced cancers. Background on the study: The patients received agonistic anti-OX40 (CD134) antibody ivuxolimab. Overall study results and limits: CD4+ and CD8+ T cells in blood underwent clonal expansion by week 6 at 0.1 to 3.0 mg/kg. Fewer expanded clones were found on average in CD4+ than in CD8+ T cells.

Profiled with immunoSEQ multiplex PCR; TCRdb holds only in-frame clones, not every one. Among roughly 77,000 clones listed, about nine tenths were seen once. V usage is TRBV5-4 and J usage is TRBJ2-5; D possibly uses TRBD1 or TRBD2 (5 bases each). Source: CD4+ or CD8+ T cells sorted from blood, taken in a trial of the OX40 agonist ivuxolimab. The source is an adult with an advanced solid tumor such as melanoma, head and neck, liver or kidney cancer. The CDR3: CASSSNSRDPGTQYF. CDR3 DNA: TGTGCCAGCAGCTCCAACTCCCGGGACCCAGGTACCCAGTACTTC.